This T cell receptor beta chain was identified during a study of blood T cells in healthy people across ages (dated by TCRdb to the mid-2010s). About the study as a whole: In model experiments, roughly one uniquely barcoded TCR beta cDNA molecule per two T cells was captured by template switching. Using deep sequencing normalized with unique cDNA molecular identifiers, the study measured how TCR beta repertoire diversity changes with age. The donors were split into four age groups: young (average around 15 years), middle-aged (nearly 40), aged (approximately 60) and long-lived (under 85). To avoid experimental bias, donors of different ages were distributed randomly across sequencing lanes. For two donors (one aged 18 to 30 and one aged 80 or older), the study analyzed two additional independent replicas of 1 million unique cDNA reads from the same blood draw. Results and caveats for the whole study, not just this receptor: The percentage of naive T cells measured by flow cytometry correlated strongly with observed TCR beta diversity. Since profiling was done on bulk unsorted PBMCs, naive and antigen-experienced compartments could not be conclusively compared. Compared with the aged group, the long-lived group had more naive CD4+ T cells, fewer expanded clones and increased TCR diversity, a pattern suggesting age selection. Because the CMV infection status of the donors was unknown, age-related changes in expanded clonotypes may potentially have been confounded. As age increased, observed TCR beta diversity per million T cells dropped in a roughly linear way, and a significant reduction was already evident by age 40. Total diversity estimates from one million sequenced T cells were considered lower bounds and underestimates.

The library was produced with 5' RACE. A second roughly 6 to 11 cycle PCR used a sample-barcoded 5' primer and a J-beta primer mix. Each TCR beta cDNA molecule received a unique molecular identifier from a template-switch 5' adaptor carrying 12 random nucleotides. At least 2.5 million CDR3-containing paired-end reads were obtained from each sample. All of the RNA was converted into first-strand cDNA using the Mint cDNA synthesis kit, with a TRBC-specific oligonucleotide serving as the primer. After uracil-DNA glycosylase treatment, a first 18-cycle PCR used universal primers M1SS and BC2_uni_R on all cDNA. Under the source paper's analysis protocol: For normalization, 1 million high-quality reads, each with a distinct molecular identifier, were randomly selected from each sample. Instead of being binned into consensus sequences, reads with shared molecular identifiers were discarded. MiTCR, set to a Q25 quality threshold and the strictest error-elimination algorithm, was used for CDR3 identification, clonotype clustering and error correction. A nonparametric unseen species model with Euler transformation was used to estimate lower-bound total TCR beta diversity. The raw public reads went through TCRdb reprocessing: fastp at Q25, MiXCR clone calling, in-frame beta chains kept. Rows matching on CDR3 protein sequence are summarized as one entry with the most common DNA and genes. TCRdb, not the original authors, processed these V and J calls. The sample table shows approximately 1,700,000 distinct CDR3 sequences, and roughly two fifths are seen once. Under 25% of the sample is in the top ten clones.

With regard to this clonotype: This clone's antigen is unknown. Germline and junction disagree at one end, which may indicate a read error.

Taken from cysteine to phenylalanine, the CDR3 has 19 residues. Only CDR3 DNA is held: 57 bases, read in frame from base 1. The germline V gene provides CDR1 LGHNA and CDR2 YNFKEQ. The donors were roughly 39 Caucasian individuals from Russia, aged about 6 to 100 years, who were systemically healthy. Each donor gave approximately 10 milliliters of peripheral blood, collected into EDTA-treated Vacutainer tubes. Ficoll-Paque density-gradient centrifugation was used to isolate PBMCs, with at least 6.5 million obtained per sample. Trizol reagent was used to extract total RNA from the PBMCs, yielding at least 5 micrograms per sample. For every donor, an aliquot of PBMCs went through flow cytometry to measure the percentages of naive CD45RAhigh/CD27high T cells.

The sequencing sample was made of blood. The receptor was isolated from a human donor in good health. The V and J genes are TRBV4-2 and TRBJ1-2, and 8 bases in between align with TRBD1. The DNA sequence is TGTGCCGGCAGCCCAAGGAGGCGGGAGGACAGGGACGGTTTTTATGGCTACACCTTC. The resulting protein is CAGSPRRREDRDGFYGYTF.